This T cell receptor (beta chain) was observed in a study of T cell repertoires in cytomegalovirus infection. For the study at large: Based on public TCR beta signatures, there were indications of CMV infection and of a matching HLA type. Regarding the study as a whole: The response measured ex vivo was dominated by TCR beta clonotypes (HLA-C-restricted and CMV-specific). Identification of carriers of CMV plus the relevant HLA was achieved through cumulative public TCR beta family frequency.

TCRdb passed the reads through MiXCR, listing each CDR3 protein once. In the table there are about 330,000 distinct CDR3 sequences, approximately 9.5% of which are singletons. Many counts were recorded for this clonotype. Its target is not known. The CDR3 sequence is 13 residues long. CDR1 is MNHEY and CDR2 is SVGEGT in the germline V gene. Trimming left V 8 bases short and J 4 bases short, with 14 bases between. The specimen was PBMCs. This TCR was recovered from a human donor in good health (CMV status not recorded). Some clones in this sample may be carry-over from other donors' samples. The chain is built from TRBV6-2 or TRBV6-3 and TRBJ1-2; D gene unclear. In DNA form, the CDR3 reads TGTGCCAGCTCAAGGACGTTCATCTATGGCTACACCTTC. Amino acids: CASSRTFIYGYTF.